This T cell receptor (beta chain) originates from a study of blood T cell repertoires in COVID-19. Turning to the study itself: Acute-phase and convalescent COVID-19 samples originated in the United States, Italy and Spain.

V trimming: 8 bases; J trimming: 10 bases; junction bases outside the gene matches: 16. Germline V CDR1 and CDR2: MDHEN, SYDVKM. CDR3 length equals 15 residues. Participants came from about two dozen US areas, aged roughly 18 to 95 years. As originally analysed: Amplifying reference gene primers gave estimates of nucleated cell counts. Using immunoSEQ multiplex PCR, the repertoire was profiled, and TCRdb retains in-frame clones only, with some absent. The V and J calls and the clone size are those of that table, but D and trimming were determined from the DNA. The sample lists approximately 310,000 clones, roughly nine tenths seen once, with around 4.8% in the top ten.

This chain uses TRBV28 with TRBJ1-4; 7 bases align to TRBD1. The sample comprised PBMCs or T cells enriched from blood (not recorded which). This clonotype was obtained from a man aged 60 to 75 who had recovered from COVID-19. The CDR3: CASGLSTGHAVKLFF. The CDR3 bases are TGTGCCAGCGGCCTGTCGACAGGGCACGCCGTAAAACTGTTTTTT.